Each of the 22 T cell receptor beta chains below was sequenced from the same sample in a study of cytomegalovirus exposure and HLA in healthy donors. Generated by immunoSEQ multiplex PCR, the TCRdb table keeps only in-frame clones and is missing some. The table has 150,000 to 180,000 clones, roughly 90% seen once. Sequencing was done on a sample of PBMCs. Source of these receptors: a man between 18 and 35 years old in good health and CMV-seropositive.

The chain couples TRBV30 to TRBJ2-7, with D perhaps matching TRBD2 (5 bases). Trimming removed 2 bases from V and 1 base from J, with 15 bases in between. Germline V lookup: CDR1 GTSNPN, CDR2 SVGIG (reference sequence). The CDR3 has 15 amino acids. The CDR3 region is CAWSPLLGLSYEQYF. In DNA, the CDR3 is TGTGCCTGGAGTCCGCTCCTTGGACTGTCCTACGAGCAGTACTTC.

V gene TRBV27 combines with J gene TRBJ2-7; D may be TRBD1 (6 bases). The CDR3 totals 17 residues. The V end was cut by 5 bases, the J end by 4 bases, with 24 bases between. Germline V gene lookup returns CDR1 MNHEY and CDR2 SMNVEV (reference sequence). For the CDR3, the DNA is TGTGCCAGCAGTGGCACCCTGGGGAAGGGACAAGGGTACGAGCAGTACTTC. Encoded protein: CASSGTLGKGQGYEQYF.

The rearrangement uses TRBV4-1 and TRBJ2-5; D ambiguous. The CDR3 consists of 14 residues. From germline, CDR1 is MGHRA and CDR2 YSYEKL. V lost 3 bases and J lost 3, with 11 bases in between. DNA of the CDR3: TGCGCCAGCAGCCAGTCGTATCGTGAAGAGACCCAGTACTTC. Amino acid sequence: CASSQSYREETQYF.

The genes are TRBV6-5 and TRBJ2-3; D unclear. This CDR3 region has 14 residues. CDR1 and CDR2 (germline): MNHEY, SVGAGI. Trimming left V 2 bases short and J 1 base short, with 7 bases between. The CDR3: CASSYGPRTDTQYF. In DNA form, the CDR3 reads TGTGCCAGCAGTTACGGCCCGCGCACAGATACGCAGTATTTT.

This clone was seen a few times. The chain links TRBV6-5 to TRBJ1-1, with 7 bases matching TRBD1. Unmatched junction bases numbered 6, after V lost 4 bases and J lost 4 bases. The germline gives CDR1 MNHEY, CDR2 SVGAGI. The CDR3 spans 14 residues. The CDR3: CASSLRGLGTEAFF. Here the CDR3 DNA reads TGTGCCAGCAGTTTGAGGGGGCTCGGCACTGAAGCTTTCTTT.

The chain recombines TRBV6-5 with TRBJ1-5; 9 nucleotides align to TRBD1. Germline V gene data show CDR1 as MNHEY and CDR2 as SVGAGI. The V and J ends lost 6 bases and 3 bases, in that order; junction bases with no gene match: 6. This CDR3 region has 15 residues. In DNA, the CDR3 is TGTGCCAGCAGCCCTGACAGGGGGGACAATCAGCCCCAGCATTTT. Translation gives CASSPDRGDNQPQHF.

This chain uses TRBV5-1 with TRBJ2-3; 9 nucleotides match TRBD1. Germline lookup yields CDR1 SGHRS and CDR2 YFSETQ. This CDR3 has 16 residues. Losses at the gene ends were 5 bases for V and 0 bases for J; bases not matched to a gene: 7. Here the CDR3 reads CASRQGTGTSTDTQYF. The CDR3 bases are TGCGCCAGCAGGCAGGGGACAGGGACTAGCACAGATACGCAGTATTTT. The entire variable domain, with the rest obtained from reference TRBV5-1 and TRBJ2-3, is as follows: KAGVTQTPRYLIKTRGQQVTLSCSPISGHRSVSWYQQTPGQGLQFLFEYFSETQRNKGNFPGRFSGRQFSNSRSEMNVSTLELGDSALYLCASRQGTGTSTDTQYFGPGTRLTVL.

In the case of this clone: A much larger clonotype is one base distant, so this may be a read error. This sample includes further DNA sequences coding for the same CDR3. The chain uses TRBV6-6 and TRBJ2-5, with D unclear. Germline V CDR1 and CDR2: MNHNY, SVGAGI (reference sequence). This CDR3 is 11 amino acids long. Trimming cost V 6 bases and J 5 bases, with 7 bases left between them. The CDR3 protein is CASSPRETQYF. The CDR3 bases are TGTGCCAGCAGCCCGCGGGAGACCCAGTACTTC.

This clone was counted only a few times. The rearrangement joins TRBV15 to TRBJ1-6; 7 bases are a match to TRBD1. Germline V gene lookup returns CDR1 LNHNV and CDR2 YYDKDF (reference sequence). With 4 bases clipped from V and 7 bases from J, the junction kept 4 bases outside the gene matches. The CDR3 runs to 14 residues. This CDR3 is CATSKNRGNSPLHF. CDR3 in DNA: TGTGCCACCAGCAAGAACAGGGGAAATTCACCCCTCCACTTT.

This rearrangement joins TRBV4-1 to TRBJ1-4; 7 nucleotides match TRBD1. CDR3 length: 18 amino acids. The germline V gene has CDR1 MGHRA and CDR2 YSYEKL. With 3 bases clipped from V and 3 bases from J, the junction kept 13 bases outside the gene matches. CDR3 amino acids: CASSHRGTEELPNEKLFF. The CDR3 DNA reads TGCGCCAGCAGCCACAGGGGGACGGAAGAATTGCCTAATGAAAAACTGTTTTTT.

The chain recombines TRBV29-1 with TRBJ1-1, with 7 positions matching TRBD1. Germline CDR1 SQVTM, CDR2 ANQGSEA. CDR3 length: 15 amino acids. The ends lost 6 bases at V and 3 bases at J; junction bases unmatched: 13. The CDR3 region has the DNA TGCAGCGTCCGCCGACAGGGATTAAGTGACACTGAAGCTTTCTTT. This translates into CSVRRQGLSDTEAFF.

This clone was recorded a few times. The rearrangement joins TRBV11-2 to TRBJ2-7; D may be TRBD1 (5 bases). CDR1 and CDR2 (germline): SGHAT, FQNNGV. Trimming cost V 8 bases and J 6 bases, with 14 bases left between them. The CDR3 is 12 residues long. CDR3 bases: TGTGCCAGCGGGGCAGGCCTCCGCGAGCAGTACTTC. Translated, it gives CASGAGLREQYF.

The V gene is TRBV5-1, the J gene TRBJ1-1; no definite D call. The ends were cut back, 2 bases at V and 4 bases at J, with 12 bases in the middle. The CDR3 loop spans 14 amino acids. Looked up from germline, CDR1 is SGHRS and CDR2 is YFSETQ. For the CDR3, the DNA is TGCGCCAGCAGCTTTAACATGTCTCCCACTGAAGCTTTCTTT. Translated, it gives CASSFNMSPTEAFF.

This clone was counted a few times. The chain couples TRBV7-2 to TRBJ1-2; D unclear. This CDR3 is built from 14 residues. CDR1 is SGHTA and CDR2 is FQGNSA in the germline V gene. V shed 2 bases and J shed 2 bases, with 9 bases lying between them. The CDR3 DNA reads as TGTGCCAGCAGCTTAAAGGGAGGGAACTATGGCTACACCTTC. Its protein is CASSLKGGNYGYTF.

The gene calls are TRBV9 and TRBJ2-7; possibly TRBD1 for D (5 bases). The germline gives CDR1 SGDLS, CDR2 YYNGEE. The CDR3 is 14 residues long. V gave up 0 bases and J gave up 2 bases, with 9 bases separating them. The CDR3 loop is CASSVDPGTYEQYF. The CDR3 DNA sequence: TGTGCCAGCAGCGTAGACCCAGGGACCTACGAGCAGTACTTC. The full variable domain, its missing parts supplied by reference TRBV9 and TRBJ2-7, is DSGVTQTPKHLITATGQRVTLRCSPRSGDLSVYWYQQSLDQGLQFLIQYYNGEERAKGNILERFSAQQFPDLHSELNLSSLELGDSALYFCASSVDPGTYEQYFGPGTRLTVT.

The gene calls are TRBV5-5 and TRBJ1-1; D gene unclear. With 2 bases removed from V and 1 base from J, the gap between germline ends came to 6 bases. The CDR3 has 13 amino acids. CDR1 is SGHKS, CDR2 YYEKEE, per germline (reference sequence). CDR3 residues: CASSFLRNTEAFF. CDR3 bases: TGTGCCAGCAGCTTCCTTCGGAACACTGAAGCTTTCTTT.

V gene TRBV25-1 combines with J gene TRBJ2-2, with D maybe TRBD1 (6 bases). The length of the CDR3 is 13 residues. Germline V lookup: CDR1 MGHDK, CDR2 SYGVNS. Trimming took 5 bases from V and 6 from J, leaving 10 bases between them. The CDR3 region is CASSWQGPGELFF. For the CDR3, the DNA is TGTGCCAGCAGTTGGCAGGGGCCCGGGGAGCTGTTTTTT.

The chain has TRBV9 and TRBJ2-7, with a tentative D call TRBD1 (5 bases). Germline CDR1 reads SGDLS; CDR2 reads YYNGEE. The CDR3 sequence is 14 residues long. V was clipped by 0 bases and J by 2 bases, with 9 bases between them. The CDR3 bases are TGTGCCAGCAGCGTAGGGATAGGGGCCTACGAGCAGTACTTC. Its protein product is CASSVGIGAYEQYF. The full variable domain, rest sourced from reference TRBV9 and TRBJ2-7, is DSGVTQTPKHLITATGQRVTLRCSPRSGDLSVYWYQQSLDQGLQFLIQYYNGEERAKGNILERFSAQQFPDLHSELNLSSLELGDSALYFCASSVGIGAYEQYFGPGTRLTVT.

The chain employs TRBV13 and TRBJ2-1; TRBD2 matches 8 bases. Germline lookup yields CDR1 PRHDT and CDR2 FYEKMQ (reference sequence). The V gene end was trimmed by 3 bases and the J gene end by 4 bases; junction bases not matched to a gene: 2. The CDR3 is made up of 14 amino acids. The CDR3 bases are TGTGCCAGCAGCTTTCGGGAGGGTTACAATGAGCAGTTCTTC. This encodes CASSFREGYNEQFF.

The genes are TRBV9 and TRBJ2-3; 7 bases agree with TRBD1. The junction had 15 bases not matched to a gene; V was cut back by 4 bases and J by 1 base. The CDR3 totals 18 residues. Germline assignment: CDR1 SGDLS and CDR2 YYNGEE. CDR3 in amino acids: CASSPHPDRPPGTDTQYF. The CDR3 DNA reads TGTGCCAGCAGCCCTCACCCGGACAGGCCTCCAGGCACAGATACGCAGTATTTT.

As DNA, the CDR3 is TGCGCCAGCAGCTTAAAACAGGGGCGGAACACTGAAGCTTTCTTT. Translated, it gives CASSLKQGRNTEAFF. This chain joins TRBV5-1 and TRBJ1-1; 7 nucleotides line up with TRBD1. This CDR3 is built from 15 residues. With V trimmed by 2 bases and J by 1 base, 5 bases remained unmatched. The germline V gene has CDR1 SGHRS and CDR2 YFSETQ.

V and J are TRBV5-4 and TRBJ2-2; D possibly corresponds to TRBD2 (5 bases). The V and J ends lost 3 bases and 7 bases respectively, with 10 bases between them. There are 13 residues in the CDR3. Germline V CDR1 and CDR2: SGHNT, YYREEE (reference sequence). The CDR3 bases are TGTGCCAGCAGCTCCGGGGTGGGCGGGGAGCTGTTTTTT. Protein sequence: CASSSGVGGELFF.